This paragraph covers one TCR beta chain sequence. The antigen it binds to is not known. Within one base of it there is no much larger clone, and no base qualities were kept. This same CDR3 is encoded by further DNA sequences in the sample. Reading the germline V gene gives CDR1 SGHAT and CDR2 FQNNGV. The germline V and J ends show losses of 1 base and 4 bases respectively, and no gene match explains 8 bases of the junction. Its CDR3 holds 17 amino acids, cysteine through phenylalanine. The kept DNA is CDR3 alone, 51 bases in frame from the first base. The immunoSEQ Assay was used to sequence TCR beta CDR3 regions from DNA. From the authors' description of their analysis: T cell density was computed as TCR beta template counts normalized to usable DNA estimated by amplifying housekeeping genes. Richness was estimated using the preseqR package, with extrapolation to 400,000 templates for PBMC samples and to 120,000 templates for tissue samples. Clonality was defined by subtracting Pielou's evenness from one. Tissue-enriched TCRs were identified through differential abundance testing performed on productive amino-acid clonotypes, with a minimum total count of 5 and an alpha of 0.1. The Jaccard Index and the Morisita Overlap Index were used to measure repertoire overlap between compartments. GLIPH grouped TCR beta CDR3s together with public tetramer-defined viral CDR3s, and a viral motif had to include at least three viral sequences and also show V-gene enrichment. What TCRdb holds here is the immuneACCESS table cut down to in-frame rearrangements. Part of the clones is not present; checked against another copy, under half of the missing clones reflect an unresolved V gene, and the others are unexplained. The V and J calls and the clone size are those of that table, but D and trimming were determined from the DNA. The sample includes approximately 30,000 clones, with 75% to 90% observed a single time. 15% to 20% of the sample is held by the ten biggest clonotypes.

The data are from a study of T cells in localized non-small cell lung cancer (dated by TCRdb to 2019 to 2021). Study-level background: The study analyzed T cell repertoires of approximately 240 early-stage NSCLC patients, comparing tumors and uninvolved tumor-adjacent lungs. All 240 or so NSCLC patients in the cohort were treatment-naive and had localized lung tumors that were resected. A mean age of approximately 66 years was recorded for the NSCLC patients, of whom under 150 were male and over 100 were female.

Study-wide conclusions, independent of this receptor: Since the design was exploratory, TCR variables were selected using unadjusted p-values with no false-discovery rate correction. Of the top 100 tumor clones, a median of approximately 60 were detected in paired uninvolved adjacent lung; 28 were also among that lung's top 100. Because multi-region sequencing of the tumors was not done, intratumor heterogeneity could not be ruled out. Higher blood T cell density associated with longer overall survival, while higher adjacent-lung clonality associated with shorter survival. The highest T cell clonality was observed in uninvolved tumor-adjacent lung, where clonality exceeded that of tumor, suggesting that antigenic responses were more focused in uninvolved tumor-adjacent lung.

At diagnosis, peripheral blood, uninvolved tumor-adjacent lung and tumor were collected and stored as a combination of fresh-frozen and FFPE material. Blood samples were analyzed as peripheral blood mononuclear cells for TCR repertoire profiling. This chain is built from TRBV11-2 and TRBJ2-1; 9 middle bases align to TRBD2. The specimen was peripheral blood mononuclear cells, collected before any cancer treatment. This TCR was recovered from a man aged 40 to 69 with stage III lung adenocarcinoma. The nucleotide sequence reads as follows: TGTGCCAGCAGCTTAGCCTCCCTAGCGGGGACTTACAATGAGCAGTTCTTC. It translates as CASSLASLAGTYNEQFF.